This T cell receptor beta chain was documented in a study of OX40 agonist ivuxolimab in advanced cancers. V was clipped by 5 bases and J by 0 bases, with 4 bases between them. CDR3 length: 12 amino acids. CDR1 and CDR2 (germline): SNHLY, FYNNEI. Data came from immunoSEQ multiplex PCR; TCRdb stores just in-frame clones and leaves some out. The table lists more than 12,000 clones, 85% to 90% of them singletons. The sequence was collected from an adult with an advanced solid tumor such as melanoma, head and neck, liver or kidney cancer. The specimen was CD4+ or CD8+ T cells sorted from blood, collected in a trial of the OX40 agonist ivuxolimab. The gene calls are TRBV2 and TRBJ2-5; D not resolved. In nucleotides, the CDR3 is TGTGCCAGCAGTCGGGACCAAGAGACCCAGTACTTC. Its translation: CASSRDQETQYF. The full variable domain, with the rest looked up from reference TRBV2 and TRBJ2-5, is EPEVTQTPSHQVTQMGQEVILRCVPISNHLYFYWYRQILGQKVEFLVSFYNNEISEKSEIFDDQFSVERPDGSNFTLKIRSTKLEDSAMYFCASSRDQETQYFGPGTRLLVL.